Described below is a single T cell receptor beta chain sequence and its context. What it recognizes is unknown. The CDR3 loop spans 13 amino acids. V lost 6 bases and J 1 base, leaving 13 bases between the germline ends. Germline CDR1 SQVTM, CDR2 ANQGSEA. Clones were read by immunoSEQ multiplex PCR, and TCRdb kept only the in-frame ones, dropping some. In the table there are around 340,000 clones, around 89% of which are singletons. These data belong to a study of Ad26.COV2.S vaccination and SARS-CoV-2 variants. Broader study findings: It is possible that the TCR breadth and depth analyses underestimated the total T cell responses.

Regarding treatment: around 19 received Ad26.COV2.S at low or high dose, single or two shots; 5 received placebo; per-sample allocation not given. Each sample was drawn 63 days after the first injection (of vaccine or placebo). The chain joins TRBV29-1 to TRBJ2-7; D ambiguous. This receptor was obtained from a person between 18 and 60 years old who received the Ad26.COV2.S COVID-19 vaccine or a placebo. The sequenced sample was peripheral blood, obtained in a trial of Ad26.COV2.S vaccine versus placebo. The CDR3 loop reads CSVASETSYEQYF. CDR3 nucleotides: TGCAGCGTGGCAAGCGAGACTTCCTACGAGCAGTACTTC.